This paragraph reports one T cell receptor beta chain. These data originate in a study of shared clonotypes between healthy human individuals. For the study at large: Three CD4 naive, three CD4 memory, two CD8 naive and one CD8 memory plate were used per donor.

Germline values: CDR1 SGHAT, CDR2 FQNNGV. This CDR3 contains 14 residues. The V and J ends lost 5 bases and 4 bases respectively, with 14 bases between them. Here immunoSEQ multiplex PCR was the method, and the copy in TCRdb shows in-frame clones only, minus some. The table lists 640,000 or so clones, around 72% of them singletons. The source is a woman aged 25-40 years in good health. Input material: memory CD4+ T cells sorted from blood. Subset in this sample: CD45RA-negative fraction. The chain employs TRBV11-2 and TRBJ2-5; perhaps TRBD2 as D (5 bases). CDR3 in DNA: TGTGCCAGCAGCAAAGGTTGGGCGGGAGAGACCCAGTACTTC. This encodes CASSKGWAGETQYF.